The next 16 T cell receptor beta chains were all read from a single sample in a study of early T cells in non-severe SARS-CoV-2 infection. TCRdb fed the 5' RACE reads into MiXCR, producing one record per CDR3 protein. The sample has some 96,000 distinct CDR3 sequences, under 15% seen once. What was sequenced was whole blood. These receptors all stem from an adult who was a healthcare worker with PCR-confirmed SARS-CoV-2 infection or an uninfected control (not recorded which).

This clonotype was seen only a few times. The chain joins TRBV7-2 to TRBJ2-1; D unresolved. The CDR3 is 15 amino acids. Trimming took 5 bases from V and 3 from J, leaving 14 bases between them. The germline CDR1 and CDR2 sequences are SGHTA and FQGNSA. CDR3 DNA: TGTGCCAGCAGCCGAACGACGGTTAGCTACAATGAGCAGTTCTTC. Its translation is CASSRTTVSYNEQFF.

This clonotype was seen more than once but under ten times. The chain recombines TRBV11-2 with TRBJ2-2; the D is unclear. The CDR3 loop spans 16 amino acids. V was shortened by 2 bases and J by 6 bases, with 16 bases between the two germline ends. Per germline, CDR1 SGHAT and CDR2 FQNNGV. The CDR3 loop is CASSLNSFGLAGELFF. CDR3 bases: TGTGCCAGCAGCTTAAATTCCTTCGGGCTTGCCGGGGAGCTGTTTTTT.

The chain links TRBV4-1 to TRBJ1-5; the D gene is possibly TRBD1 (6 bases). Germline V gives CDR1 MGHRA, CDR2 YSYEKL. V lost 3 bases and J 4 bases, leaving 22 bases between the germline ends. This CDR3 is built from 18 residues. For the CDR3, the DNA is TGCGCCAGCAGCCAGGGTAAGCTAGGGGGGCGACCTAATCAGCCCCAGCATTTT. It yields the protein CASSQGKLGGRPNQPQHF.

The V and J genes are TRBV9 and TRBJ2-7; TRBD2 might be the D (6 bases). The CDR3 covers 14 residues. Trimming cost V 4 bases and J 6 bases, with 17 bases left between them. Germline lookup yields CDR1 SGDLS and CDR2 YYNGEE. CDR3 region: CASSPGTVWGEQYF. The CDR3 DNA reads as TGTGCCAGCAGCCCAGGGACTGTATGGGGCGAGCAGTACTTC.

This clonotype was counted between two and nine times. The chain carries TRBV20-1 and TRBJ1-4; D unclear. With 5 bases removed from V and 0 bases from J, the gap between germline ends came to 10 bases. CDR1 DFQATT and CDR2 SNEGSKA come from the germline V gene (reference sequence). The CDR3 contains 14 residues. The CDR3 region is CSASDGATNEKLFF. The DNA of the CDR3 is TGCAGTGCTTCTGACGGTGCAACTAATGAAAAACTGTTTTTT.

The chain carries TRBV20-1 and TRBJ2-4; D might be TRBD1 or TRBD2, each matching 5 bases. The CDR3 is 12 amino acids. CDR1 and CDR2 from the germline V gene are DFQATT and SNEGSKA (reference sequence). Trimming cost V 8 bases and J 8 bases, with 16 bases left between them. In DNA form, the CDR3 reads TGCAGTACCCCCGGGCGAGGGGACATTCAGTACTTC. This sequence encodes CSTPGRGDIQYF.

This clonotype came up many times. V and J are TRBV5-1 and TRBJ2-7, with D possibly matching TRBD2 (6 bases). V lost 1 base to trimming and J lost 2 bases, with 10 bases between them. This CDR3 region has 14 residues. From germline, CDR1 is SGHRS and CDR2 YFSETQ. The CDR3 here is CASSLPLAPYEQYF. In DNA form, the CDR3 reads TGCGCCAGCAGCTTGCCCCTAGCGCCCTACGAGCAGTACTTC.

Of note for this clonotype: At one end, the junction sequence differs from germline, possibly due to a read error. The chain employs TRBV12-3 or TRBV12-4 and TRBJ2-1, with D possibly being TRBD1 (5 bases). This CDR3 spans 13 amino acids. CDR3 sequence reads: CASSSGSYNEQFF. The CDR3 bases are TGTGCCAGCAGTTCAGGGTCCTACAACGAGCAGTTCTTC.

This clonotype was observed at least ten times. The rearrangement uses TRBV7-6 and TRBJ2-7; D not resolved. CDR3 length equals 13 residues. Germline CDR1 is SGHVS and CDR2 is FNYEAQ. V was trimmed by 0 bases and J by 6 bases, leaving 9 bases between them. The CDR3 protein is CASSLALSSEQYF. The DNA for the CDR3 is TGTGCCAGCAGCTTAGCCCTCTCGAGCGAGCAGTACTTC.

The V and J genes are TRBV20-1 and TRBJ2-7; 8 bases fit TRBD2. This CDR3 contains 13 residues. The germline gives CDR1 DFQATT, CDR2 SNEGSKA (reference sequence). CDR3: CNPSGRPHGEQYF. The CDR3 DNA sequence: TGCAACCCAAGCGGGAGACCTCATGGGGAGCAGTACTTC.

V gene TRBV12-3 or TRBV12-4 combines with J gene TRBJ2-1; D remains ambiguous. The V end lost 2 bases, the J end lost 5 bases, and 7 bases lay between the germline ends. The CDR3 consists of 13 residues. The CDR3 is CASSLRRNNEQFF. The CDR3 nucleotides read TGTGCCAGCAGTTTAAGGCGGAACAATGAGCAGTTCTTC.

The chain employs TRBV6-6 and TRBJ2-1, with D perhaps TRBD1 (6 bases). The germline CDR1 and CDR2 sequences are MNHNY and SVGAGI (reference sequence). The CDR3 runs to 15 residues. Trimming shortened V by 2 bases and J by 5 bases, and 13 bases separated the two germline ends. DNA of the CDR3: TGTGCCAGCAGTTACGGGCAGGGGCCCAACAATGAGCAGTTCTTC. This translates into CASSYGQGPNNEQFF.

This clonotype was seen a handful of times. The chain links TRBV7-2 to TRBJ1-2; 7 bases match TRBD1. The J segment lost 6 bases and the V segment lost 3 bases, leaving 7 bases of the junction unmatched. CDR3 size: 14 residues. The V gene's germline CDR1 is SGHTA and CDR2 FQGNSA. In DNA, the CDR3 is TGTGCCAGCAGCTTGAACAATGACAGGGATGGCTACACCTTC. Translating gives CASSLNNDRDGYTF.

This clonotype was observed many times. The chain employs TRBV2 and TRBJ2-3; 10 positions match TRBD1. Unmatched junction bases numbered 7, after V lost 8 bases and J lost 5 bases. Looked up from germline, CDR1 is SNHLY and CDR2 is FYNNEI. The CDR3 length is 14 residues. In nucleotides, the CDR3 is TGTGCCAGCTGGGACAGGGGTTATGGAGATACGCAGTATTTT. The encoded protein is CASWDRGYGDTQYF.

The chain uses TRBV12-3 or TRBV12-4 and TRBJ2-7; 8 nucleotides match TRBD2. CDR3 size: 15 residues. The junction had 8 bases not matched to a gene; V was cut back by 3 bases and J by 4 bases. CDR3 bases: TGTGCCAGCAGTTTTTCGTCTAGCGGGCGGTACGAGCAGTACTTC. This codes for CASSFSSSGRYEQYF.

This clonotype was picked up a small number of times. The chain couples TRBV12-3 or TRBV12-4 to TRBJ2-1; tentative D call: TRBD2 (6 bases). This CDR3 contains 13 residues. The V end lost 8 bases, the J end lost 7 bases, and 15 bases lay between the germline ends. The CDR3 loop is CASGTSVANEQFF. The CDR3 nucleotides read TGTGCCAGCGGGACTTCCGTTGCTAATGAGCAGTTCTTC.